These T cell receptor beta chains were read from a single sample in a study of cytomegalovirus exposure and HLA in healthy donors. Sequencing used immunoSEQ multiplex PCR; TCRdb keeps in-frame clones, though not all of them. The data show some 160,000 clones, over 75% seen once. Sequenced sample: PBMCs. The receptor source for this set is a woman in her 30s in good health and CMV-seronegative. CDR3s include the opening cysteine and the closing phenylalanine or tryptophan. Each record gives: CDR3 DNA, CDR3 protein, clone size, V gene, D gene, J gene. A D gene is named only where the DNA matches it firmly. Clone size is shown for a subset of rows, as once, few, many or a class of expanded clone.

CDR3 DNA: TGTGCCAGCAGGGCCCTCAACAATTGGCATTTT
CDR3 protein: CASRALNNWHF
clone size: NA
V gene: TRBV2
D gene: NA
J gene: TRBJ1-5

CDR3 DNA: TGTGCCAGCAGCACCGGGACTACAGATACGCAGTATTTT
CDR3 protein: CASSTGTTDTQYF
clone size: NA
V gene: TRBV6-5
D gene: NA
J gene: TRBJ2-3

CDR3 DNA: TGTGCCAGCAGTCCAAACAGGGTTCGCACCGGGGAGCTGTTTTTT
CDR3 protein: CASSPNRVRTGELFF
clone size: NA
V gene: TRBV27
D gene: NA
J gene: TRBJ2-2

CDR3 DNA: TGTGCCTGGAGTAGGGGCTCTGGAAACACCATATATTTT
CDR3 protein: CAWSRGSGNTIYF
clone size: NA
V gene: TRBV30
D gene: NA
J gene: TRBJ1-3

CDR3 DNA: TGTGCCAGTAGTCACGCGGGACAGGGGGCGCGGGCTTTCTTT
CDR3 protein: CASSHAGQGARAFF
clone size: NA
V gene: TRBV19
D gene: TRBD1
J gene: TRBJ1-1

CDR3 DNA: TGTGCCAGCAGTGAATTTGGAGTGAGTGGCTACACCTTC
CDR3 protein: CASSEFGVSGYTF
clone size: NA
V gene: TRBV25-1
D gene: NA
J gene: TRBJ1-2

CDR3 DNA: TGTGCCAGCAGCTTAGAAGGCGCGGGGCGCTCCTACAATGAGCAGTTCTTC
CDR3 protein: CASSLEGAGRSYNEQFF
clone size: NA
V gene: TRBV11-2
D gene: NA
J gene: TRBJ2-1

CDR3 DNA: TGTGCCAGCAGCATTAGGAGGCGTCTAGCGGGGCCGAACACCGGGGAGCTGTTTTTT
CDR3 protein: CASSIRRRLAGPNTGELFF
clone size: NA
V gene: TRBV7-8
D gene: TRBD2
J gene: TRBJ2-2

CDR3 DNA: TGTGCCATCCAGACAGGGGTCTATGGCTACACCTTC
CDR3 protein: CAIQTGVYGYTF
clone size: few
V gene: TRBV28
D gene: TRBD1
J gene: TRBJ1-2

CDR3 DNA: TGTGCCAGTAGCAGGATGGGGGGCACTGAAGCTTTCTTT
CDR3 protein: CASSRMGGTEAFF
clone size: few
V gene: TRBV19
D gene: NA
J gene: TRBJ1-1

CDR3 DNA: TGTGCCAGCAGTGAGGGTGGTCGGGGGGCCGGGGAGCTGTTTTTT
CDR3 protein: CASSEGGRGAGELFF
clone size: NA
V gene: TRBV25-1
D gene: TRBD2
J gene: TRBJ2-2

CDR3 DNA: TGTGCCAGCAGTCCCCTGGACAGGGGGTTAGGCCAGCCCCAGCATTTT
CDR3 protein: CASSPLDRGLGQPQHF
clone size: NA
V gene: TRBV28
D gene: TRBD1
J gene: TRBJ1-5

CDR3 DNA: TGTGCCAGTGGACAGGGTTCACACTATGGCTACACCTTC
CDR3 protein: CASGQGSHYGYTF
clone size: NA
V gene: TRBV19
D gene: TRBD1
J gene: TRBJ1-2

CDR3 DNA: TGTGCCAGCAGTGAAGGTCAGAACACAGATACGCAGTATTTT
CDR3 protein: CASSEGQNTDTQYF
clone size: NA
V gene: TRBV2
D gene: NA
J gene: TRBJ2-3

CDR3 DNA: TGTGCCAGCCGGATTAGAGGGGGGGGCCCTTCCAATGAGCAGTTCTTC
CDR3 protein: CASRIRGGGPSNEQFF
clone size: NA
V gene: TRBV4-2
D gene: NA
J gene: TRBJ2-1

CDR3 DNA: TGTGCCAGCAGTTTCCAACTAGCGGGACCCTACAATGAGCAGTTCTTC
CDR3 protein: CASSFQLAGPYNEQFF
clone size: NA
V gene: TRBV27
D gene: TRBD2
J gene: TRBJ2-1

CDR3 DNA: TGTGCCAGCAGTCTGGGGACTAGCGCGTCCTACGAGCAGTACTTC
CDR3 protein: CASSLGTSASYEQYF
clone size: NA
V gene: TRBV28
D gene: TRBD2
J gene: TRBJ2-7

CDR3 DNA: TGTGCCAGCAGCCTCGGGACAGGCATGAACACTGAAGCTTTCTTT
CDR3 protein: CASSLGTGMNTEAFF
clone size: few
V gene: TRBV5-6
D gene: TRBD1
J gene: TRBJ1-1

CDR3 DNA: TGTGCCAGTAGTATTTATCGGGATCTGAACACTGAAGCTTTCTTT
CDR3 protein: CASSIYRDLNTEAFF
clone size: NA
V gene: TRBV19
D gene: NA
J gene: TRBJ1-1

CDR3 DNA: TGTGCCAGCAGCGCGGGGACAGGGGGAGTTTCTGGGGCCAACGTCCTGACTTTC
CDR3 protein: CASSAGTGGVSGANVLTF
clone size: NA
V gene: TRBV11-2
D gene: TRBD1
J gene: TRBJ2-6

CDR3 DNA: TGTGCCAGCCGCGAAAACGGACAGGACTATGGCTACACCTTC
CDR3 protein: CASRENGQDYGYTF
clone size: NA
V gene: TRBV6-6
D gene: TRBD1
J gene: TRBJ1-2

CDR3 DNA: TGTGCCAGTAGATGGGGACAGGGGGCCCATAACTATGGCTACACCTTC
CDR3 protein: CASRWGQGAHNYGYTF
clone size: NA
V gene: TRBV19
D gene: TRBD1
J gene: TRBJ1-2

CDR3 DNA: TGTGCCAGCTCCCGGACTAGCGGGAGTGTCGTTAACACCGGGGAGCTGTTTTTT
CDR3 protein: CASSRTSGSVVNTGELFF
clone size: NA
V gene: TRBV18
D gene: TRBD2
J gene: TRBJ2-2

CDR3 DNA: TGTGCCAGCAGGCCCGGAGGGGGCGGGTATGGCTACACCTTC
CDR3 protein: CASRPGGGGYGYTF
clone size: once
V gene: TRBV7-3
D gene: TRBD1
J gene: TRBJ1-2

CDR3 DNA: TGTGCCAGCAGCCCCCAACGGGGACCCCTCCACTTT
CDR3 protein: CASSPQRGPLHF
clone size: few
V gene: TRBV11-2
D gene: NA
J gene: TRBJ1-6

CDR3 DNA: TGTGCCAGCAGTATCACCGCACATGGAGCTTTCTTT
CDR3 protein: CASSITAHGAFF
clone size: NA
V gene: TRBV25-1
D gene: NA
J gene: TRBJ1-1

CDR3 DNA: TGTGCCAGCAACGGACTAGCGGGGGAGACCCAGTACTTC
CDR3 protein: CASNGLAGETQYF
clone size: NA
V gene: TRBV2
D gene: TRBD2
J gene: TRBJ2-5

CDR3 DNA: TGTGCCAGCAGCCAACCCACAGGGAGAGAGACCCAGTACTTC
CDR3 protein: CASSQPTGRETQYF
clone size: NA
V gene: TRBV14
D gene: NA
J gene: TRBJ2-5

CDR3 DNA: TGTGCCAGCAGCTCTTTAGGACTCTCGTCCTATGGCTACACCTTC
CDR3 protein: CASSSLGLSSYGYTF
clone size: NA
V gene: TRBV6-5
D gene: NA
J gene: TRBJ1-2

CDR3 DNA: TGTGCCAGCAGTAGACTAGCGGACCCTTCCTACGAGCAGTACTTC
CDR3 protein: CASSRLADPSYEQYF
clone size: NA
V gene: TRBV2
D gene: TRBD2
J gene: TRBJ2-7

CDR3 DNA: TGTGCCAGCAATTCAGGTATAAACCCCTACGAGCAGTACTTC
CDR3 protein: CASNSGINPYEQYF
clone size: NA
V gene: TRBV27
D gene: NA
J gene: TRBJ2-7

CDR3 DNA: TGCGCCAGCAGCCAAGGGCACAATAACTATGGCTACCCCTTC
CDR3 protein: CASSQGHNNYGYPF
clone size: NA
V gene: TRBV4-1
D gene: NA
J gene: TRBJ1-2

CDR3 DNA: TGTGCCAGCAGTTCCCAGCGAGAGACCCAGTACTTC
CDR3 protein: CASSSQRETQYF
clone size: NA
V gene: TRBV28
D gene: NA
J gene: TRBJ2-5

CDR3 DNA: TGTGCCAGCAGCGGACAGACGAACACTGAAGCTTTCTTT
CDR3 protein: CASSGQTNTEAFF
clone size: NA
V gene: TRBV6-1
D gene: NA
J gene: TRBJ1-1

CDR3 DNA: TGTGCCAGCAGTACTCCCGGGACTAGGGGGCGAGAGCAGTTCTTC
CDR3 protein: CASSTPGTRGREQFF
clone size: NA
V gene: TRBV6-5
D gene: NA
J gene: TRBJ2-1

CDR3 DNA: TGTGCCAGCAGCGTACAGGCCGGAAGCGGTGAGCAGTTCTTC
CDR3 protein: CASSVQAGSGEQFF
clone size: NA
V gene: TRBV9
D gene: NA
J gene: TRBJ2-1

CDR3 DNA: TGTGCCAGCAGTGCAGGGCAGGACTATGGCTACACCTTC
CDR3 protein: CASSAGQDYGYTF
clone size: NA
V gene: TRBV2
D gene: NA
J gene: TRBJ1-2